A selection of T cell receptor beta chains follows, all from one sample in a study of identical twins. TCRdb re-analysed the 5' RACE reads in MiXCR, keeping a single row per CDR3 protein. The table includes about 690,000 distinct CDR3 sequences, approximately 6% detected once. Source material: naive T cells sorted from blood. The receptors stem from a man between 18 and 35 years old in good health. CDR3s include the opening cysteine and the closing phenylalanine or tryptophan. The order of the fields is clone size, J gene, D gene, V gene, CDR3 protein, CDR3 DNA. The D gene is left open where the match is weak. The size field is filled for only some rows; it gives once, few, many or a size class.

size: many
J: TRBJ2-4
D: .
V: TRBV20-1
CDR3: CSARDPLARTQNIQYF
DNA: TGCAGTGCTAGAGATCCCCTAGCGAGAACCCAAAACATTCAGTACTTC

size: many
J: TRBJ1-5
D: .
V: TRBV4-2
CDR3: CASSQRHGDQPQHF
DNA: TGTGCCAGCAGCCAACGCCATGGGGATCAGCCCCAGCATTTT

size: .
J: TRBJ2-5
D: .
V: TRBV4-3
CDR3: CASSQSVWETQYF
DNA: TGCGCCAGCAGCCAGAGCGTATGGGAGACCCAGTACTTC

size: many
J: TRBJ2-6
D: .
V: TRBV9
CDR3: CASSVAYRVGANVLTF
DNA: TGTGCCAGCAGCGTAGCGTACCGAGTTGGGGCCAACGTCCTGACTTTC

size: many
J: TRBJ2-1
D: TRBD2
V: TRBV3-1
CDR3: CASSPETSGRAYEQFF
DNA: TGTGCCAGCAGCCCCGAGACTAGCGGGAGGGCTTATGAGCAGTTCTTC

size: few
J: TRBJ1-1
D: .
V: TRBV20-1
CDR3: CSARDLWGGAEAFF
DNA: TGCAGTGCTAGAGATCTCTGGGGTGGGGCTGAAGCTTTCTTT

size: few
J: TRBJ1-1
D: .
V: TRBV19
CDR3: CASSMETEAFF
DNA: TGTGCCAGTAGTATGGAAACTGAAGCTTTCTTT

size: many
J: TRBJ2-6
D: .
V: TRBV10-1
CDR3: CASSEGSGANVLTF
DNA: TGCGCCAGCAGTGAGGGTTCTGGGGCCAACGTCCTGACTTTC

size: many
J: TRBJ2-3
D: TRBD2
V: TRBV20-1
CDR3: CSARAPAGGTDTQYF
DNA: TGCAGTGCTAGAGCCCCAGCGGGAGGTACAGATACGCAGTATTTT

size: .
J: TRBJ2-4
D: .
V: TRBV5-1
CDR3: CASSYGSIAKNIQYF
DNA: TGCGCCAGCAGCTACGGGTCCATAGCCAAAAACATTCAGTACTTC

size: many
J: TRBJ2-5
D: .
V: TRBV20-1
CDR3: CSASGGQETQYF
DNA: TGCAGTGCTAGCGGGGGCCAAGAGACCCAGTACTTC

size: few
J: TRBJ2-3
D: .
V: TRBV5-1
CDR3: CASSPPRGADTQYF
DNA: TGCGCCAGCAGCCCTCCCCGGGGCGCAGATACGCAGTATTTT

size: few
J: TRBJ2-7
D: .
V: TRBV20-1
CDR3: CSATKPGGFYEQYF
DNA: TGCAGTGCTACCAAACCGGGGGGCTTCTACGAGCAGTACTTC

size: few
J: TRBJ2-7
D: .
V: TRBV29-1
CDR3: CSFQNIYEQYF
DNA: TGCAGCTTTCAAAACATCTACGAGCAGTACTTC

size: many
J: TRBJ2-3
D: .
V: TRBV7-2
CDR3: CASSLAMLGADTQYF
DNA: TGTGCCAGCAGCTTAGCGATGTTGGGGGCGGATACGCAGTATTTT

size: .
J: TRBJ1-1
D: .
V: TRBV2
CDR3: CACTGYNTEAFF
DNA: TGTGCCTGTACGGGTTATAACACTGAAGCTTTCTTT

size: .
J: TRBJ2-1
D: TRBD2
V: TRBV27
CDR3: CASSRVTSGSQNEQFF
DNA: TGTGCCAGCAGCCGCGTGACTAGCGGGAGTCAAAATGAGCAGTTCTTC

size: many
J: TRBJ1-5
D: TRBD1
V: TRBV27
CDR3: CASSPTGASGQPQHF
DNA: TGTGCCAGCAGTCCCACAGGGGCGTCGGGTCAGCCCCAGCATTTT

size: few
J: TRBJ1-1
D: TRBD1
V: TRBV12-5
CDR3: CASGLGQASTEAFF
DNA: TGTGCTAGTGGTTTAGGACAGGCTAGCACTGAAGCTTTCTTT

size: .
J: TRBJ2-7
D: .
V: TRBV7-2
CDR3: CASSVPPYEQYF
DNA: TGTGCCAGCAGCGTTCCCCCCTACGAGCAGTACTTC

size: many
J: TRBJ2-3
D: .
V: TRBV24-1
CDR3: CATSKEDTQYF
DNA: TGTGCCACCTCTAAAGAAGATACGCAGTATTTT

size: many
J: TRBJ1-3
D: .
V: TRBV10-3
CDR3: CATQNRPQGSSGNTIYF
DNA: TGTGCCACTCAAAACAGGCCTCAGGGCTCTTCTGGAAACACCATATATTTT

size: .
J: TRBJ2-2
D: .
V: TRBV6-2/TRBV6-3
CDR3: CATGARGTGELFF
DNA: TGTGCCACCGGCGCGCGGGGCACCGGGGAGCTGTTTTTT

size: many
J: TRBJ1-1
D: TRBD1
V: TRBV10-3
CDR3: CAISESRQGQNTEAFF
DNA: TGTGCCATCAGTGAGTCGAGACAGGGACAGAACACTGAAGCTTTCTTT

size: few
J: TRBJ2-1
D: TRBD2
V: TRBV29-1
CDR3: CSIRTSEGWEQFF
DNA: TGCAGCATTCGAACTAGCGAGGGTTGGGAGCAGTTCTTC

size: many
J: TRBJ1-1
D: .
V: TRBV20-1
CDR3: CSASAGRGNTEAFF
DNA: TGCAGTGCTAGTGCAGGTAGGGGGAACACTGAAGCTTTCTTT

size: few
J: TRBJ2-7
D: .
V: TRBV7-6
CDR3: CASSFEAVSYEQYF
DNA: TGTGCCAGCAGCTTCGAGGCGGTCTCCTACGAGCAGTACTTC

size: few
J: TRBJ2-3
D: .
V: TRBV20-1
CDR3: CSATQLDTQYF
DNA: TGCAGTGCTACCCAACTGGATACGCAGTATTTT

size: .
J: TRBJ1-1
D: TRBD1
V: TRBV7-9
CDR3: CASSSGQLMNTEAFF
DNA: TGTGCCAGCAGCTCGGGACAGCTCATGAACACTGAAGCTTTCTTT

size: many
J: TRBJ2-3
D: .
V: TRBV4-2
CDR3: CASSQAGTSPQYF
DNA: TGTGCCAGCAGCCAAGCCGGGACATCCCCTCAGTATTTT

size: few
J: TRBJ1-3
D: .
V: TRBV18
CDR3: CASSPQTSGNTIYF
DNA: TGTGCCAGCTCACCACAAACCTCTGGAAACACCATATATTTT

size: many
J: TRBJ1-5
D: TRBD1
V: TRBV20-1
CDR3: CSAHGTGSHPQHF
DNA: TGCAGTGCCCACGGGACAGGGTCGCATCCCCAGCATTTT

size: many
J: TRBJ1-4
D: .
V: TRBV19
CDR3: CASTRVGRGLFF
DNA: TGTGCCAGTACCAGGGTGGGGCGTGGACTGTTTTTT

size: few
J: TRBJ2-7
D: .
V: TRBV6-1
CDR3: CAARRVGVYEQYF
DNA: TGTGCCGCCCGGAGAGTGGGGGTCTACGAGCAGTACTTC

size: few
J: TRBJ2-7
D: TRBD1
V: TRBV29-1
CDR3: CSVEKRDRASDEQYF
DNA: TGCAGCGTTGAAAAGCGGGACAGGGCTTCTGACGAGCAGTACTTC

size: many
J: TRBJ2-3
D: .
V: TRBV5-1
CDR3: CASSIGQSTDTQYF
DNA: TGCGCCAGCAGCATCGGACAGAGCACAGATACGCAGTATTTT

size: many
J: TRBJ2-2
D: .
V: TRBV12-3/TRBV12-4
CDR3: CASSFSLGVTGELFF
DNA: TGTGCCAGCAGTTTTTCGTTGGGTGTCACCGGGGAGCTGTTTTTT

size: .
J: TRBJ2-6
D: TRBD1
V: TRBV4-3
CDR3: CASSLHTLGQGALGANVLTF
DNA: TGCGCCAGCAGCCTCCACACCCTGGGGCAGGGGGCGCTTGGGGCCAACGTCCTGACTTTC

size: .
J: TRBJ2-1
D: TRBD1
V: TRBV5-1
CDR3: CASSNRQGGEFF
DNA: TGCGCCAGCAGCAACCGACAGGGGGGGGAGTTCTTC

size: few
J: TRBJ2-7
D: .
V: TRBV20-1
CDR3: CSARTSYEQYF
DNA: TGCAGTGCTAGGACCAGCTACGAGCAGTACTTC

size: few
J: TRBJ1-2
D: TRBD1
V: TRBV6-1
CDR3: CASKTGQGVEGYTF
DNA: TGTGCCAGCAAGACGGGACAGGGAGTGGAAGGCTACACCTTC

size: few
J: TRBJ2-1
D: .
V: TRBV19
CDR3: CASNPRNEQFF
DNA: TGTGCCAGTAATCCCAGGAATGAGCAGTTCTTC

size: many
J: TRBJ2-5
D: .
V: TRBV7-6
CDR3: CASGRGSSFETQYF
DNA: TGTGCCAGCGGTCGCGGATCCTCCTTCGAGACCCAGTACTTC

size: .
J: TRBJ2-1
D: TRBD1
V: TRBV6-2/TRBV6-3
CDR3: CASSYHRGQGNEQFF
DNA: TGTGCCAGCAGTTACCACAGGGGGCAGGGTAATGAGCAGTTCTTC

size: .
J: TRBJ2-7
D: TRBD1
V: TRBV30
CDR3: CAWSVGTDTYEQYF
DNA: TGTGCCTGGAGTGTCGGGACAGACACCTACGAGCAGTACTTC

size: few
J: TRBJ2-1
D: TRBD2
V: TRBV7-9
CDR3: CASSLGREYYNEQFF
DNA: TGTGCCAGCAGCTTGGGGCGGGAGTACTACAATGAGCAGTTCTTC

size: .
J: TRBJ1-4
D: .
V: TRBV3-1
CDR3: CASSYRTSNEKLFF
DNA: TGTGCCAGCAGCTACAGGACCTCTAATGAAAAACTGTTTTTT

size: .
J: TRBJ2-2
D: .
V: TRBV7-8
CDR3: CASSLRSRGELFF
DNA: TGTGCCAGCAGCTTGCGGAGCCGCGGGGAGCTGTTTTTT

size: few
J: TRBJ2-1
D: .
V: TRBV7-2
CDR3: CASSGRWDQTYNEQFF
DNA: TGTGCCAGCAGCGGTAGGTGGGACCAGACCTACAATGAGCAGTTCTTC

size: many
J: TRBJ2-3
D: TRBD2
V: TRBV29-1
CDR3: CSGEGLAGRTDTQYF
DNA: TGCAGCGGAGAAGGTCTAGCGGGTCGCACAGATACGCAGTATTTT

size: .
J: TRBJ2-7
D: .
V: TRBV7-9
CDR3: CASSPIPYEQYF
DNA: TGTGCCAGCAGCCCCATTCCCTACGAGCAGTACTTC

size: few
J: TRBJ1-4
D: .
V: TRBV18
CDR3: CASKTENNEKLFF
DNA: TGTGCCAGCAAGACAGAAAACAATGAAAAACTGTTTTTT

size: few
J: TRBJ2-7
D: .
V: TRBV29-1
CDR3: CSVENRAYEQYF
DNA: TGCAGCGTTGAAAACAGGGCATACGAGCAGTACTTC